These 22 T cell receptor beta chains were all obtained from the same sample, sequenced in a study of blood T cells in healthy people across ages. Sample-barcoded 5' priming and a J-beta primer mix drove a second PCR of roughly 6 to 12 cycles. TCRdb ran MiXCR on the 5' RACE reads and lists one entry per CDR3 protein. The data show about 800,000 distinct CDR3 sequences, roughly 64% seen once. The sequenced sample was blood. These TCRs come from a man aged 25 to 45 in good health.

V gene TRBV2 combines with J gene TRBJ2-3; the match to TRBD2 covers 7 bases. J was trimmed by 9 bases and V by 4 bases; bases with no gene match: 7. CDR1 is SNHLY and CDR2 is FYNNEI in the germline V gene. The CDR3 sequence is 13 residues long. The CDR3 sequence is CASSVGLEFTQYF. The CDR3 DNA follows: TGTGCCAGCAGTGTAGGACTAGAGTTCACGCAGTATTTT.

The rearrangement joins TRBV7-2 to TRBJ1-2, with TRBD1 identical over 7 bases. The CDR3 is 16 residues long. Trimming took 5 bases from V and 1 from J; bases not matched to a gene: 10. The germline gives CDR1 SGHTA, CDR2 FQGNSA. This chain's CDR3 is CASSRQLQGINYGYTF. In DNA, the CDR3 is TGTGCCAGCAGCCGCCAACTACAGGGGATTAACTATGGCTACACCTTC.

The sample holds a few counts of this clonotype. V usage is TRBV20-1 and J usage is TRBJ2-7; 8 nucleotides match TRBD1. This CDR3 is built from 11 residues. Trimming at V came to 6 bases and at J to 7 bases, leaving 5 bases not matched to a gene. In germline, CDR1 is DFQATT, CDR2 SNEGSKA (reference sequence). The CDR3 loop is CSAIRGLEQYF. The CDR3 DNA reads TGCAGTGCAATCAGGGGGCTTGAGCAGTACTTC.

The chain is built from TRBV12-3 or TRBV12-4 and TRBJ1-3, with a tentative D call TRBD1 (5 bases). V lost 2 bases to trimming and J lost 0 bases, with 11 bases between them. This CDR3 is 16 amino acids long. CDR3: CASSLRGLSSGNTIYF. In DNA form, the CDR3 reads TGTGCCAGCAGTTTAAGGGGACTAAGCTCTGGAAACACCATATATTTT.

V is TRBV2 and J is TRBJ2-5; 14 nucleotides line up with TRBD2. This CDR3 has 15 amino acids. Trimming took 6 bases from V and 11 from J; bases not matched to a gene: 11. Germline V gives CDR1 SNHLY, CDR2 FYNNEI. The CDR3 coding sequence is TGTGCCAGCAGAGGGACTAGCGGGAGCCTCGATGAGCAGTACTTC. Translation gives CASRGTSGSLDEQYF.

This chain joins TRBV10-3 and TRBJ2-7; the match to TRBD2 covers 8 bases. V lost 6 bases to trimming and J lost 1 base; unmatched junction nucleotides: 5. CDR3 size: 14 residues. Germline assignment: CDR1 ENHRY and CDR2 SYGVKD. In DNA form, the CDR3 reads TGTGCCATCAGGCCGGGGGGGAATTCCTACGAGCAGTACTTC. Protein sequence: CAIRPGGNSYEQYF.

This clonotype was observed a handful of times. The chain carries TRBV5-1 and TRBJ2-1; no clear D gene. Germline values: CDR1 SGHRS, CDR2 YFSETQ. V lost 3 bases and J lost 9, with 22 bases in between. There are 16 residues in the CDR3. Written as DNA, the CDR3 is TGCGCCAGCAGCTCATCCCTAGTAGGAAGGGTCGGTGAGCAGTTCTTC. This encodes CASSSSLVGRVGEQFF.

The chain's CDR3 is CASSDNARSGELFF. DNA of the CDR3: TGTGCCAGCAGCGACAACGCTCGGTCCGGGGAGCTGTTTTTT. The V and J genes are TRBV9 and TRBJ2-2; D call uncertain. The V end was cut by 3 bases, the J end by 6 bases, with 12 bases between. Germline V gives CDR1 SGDLS, CDR2 YYNGEE. The CDR3 consists of 14 residues.

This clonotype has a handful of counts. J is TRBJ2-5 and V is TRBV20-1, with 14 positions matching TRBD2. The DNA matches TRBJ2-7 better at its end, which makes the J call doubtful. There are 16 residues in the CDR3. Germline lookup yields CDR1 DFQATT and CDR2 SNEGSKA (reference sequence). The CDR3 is CSAKTGTSGRGYEQYF. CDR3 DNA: TGCAGTGCTAAAACCGGGACTAGCGGGAGAGGCTACGAGCAGTACTTC.

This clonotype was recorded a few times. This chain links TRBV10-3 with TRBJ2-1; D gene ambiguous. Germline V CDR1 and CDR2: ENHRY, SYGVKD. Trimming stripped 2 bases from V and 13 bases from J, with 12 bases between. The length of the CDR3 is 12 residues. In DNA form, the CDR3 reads TGTGCCATCAGTGAGCCTGACGGCCCCCAGTTCTTC. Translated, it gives CAISEPDGPQFF.

This CDR3 reads CSATTGGFRETQYF. Written as DNA, the CDR3 is TGCAGTGCCACAACAGGGGGTTTTCGAGAGACCCAGTACTTC. The chain employs TRBV20-1 and TRBJ2-5, with 8 bases aligning to TRBD1. Trimming removed 6 bases from V and 4 bases from J; junction bases left unmatched: 10. The CDR3 is 14 amino acids. In germline, CDR1 is DFQATT, CDR2 SNEGSKA (reference sequence).

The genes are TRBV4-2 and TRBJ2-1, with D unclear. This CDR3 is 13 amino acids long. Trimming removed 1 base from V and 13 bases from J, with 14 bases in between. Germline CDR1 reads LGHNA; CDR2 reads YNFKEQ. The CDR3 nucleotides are TGTGCCAGCAGCCAAGGGCGAATGGAGACCCAGTTCTTC. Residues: CASSQGRMETQFF.

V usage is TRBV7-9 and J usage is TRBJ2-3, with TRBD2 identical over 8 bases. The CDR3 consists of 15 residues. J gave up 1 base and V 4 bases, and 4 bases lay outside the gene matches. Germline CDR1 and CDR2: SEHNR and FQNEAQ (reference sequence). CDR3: CASSSLAEGTDTQYF. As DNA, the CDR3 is TGTGCCAGCAGCTCACTAGCGGAAGGCACAGATACGCAGTATTTT.

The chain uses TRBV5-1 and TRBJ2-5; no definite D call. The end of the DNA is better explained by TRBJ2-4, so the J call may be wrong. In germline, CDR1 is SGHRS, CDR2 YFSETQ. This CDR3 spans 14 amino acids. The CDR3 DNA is TGCGCCAGCAGCATGGGGTTGTCCAAAAACATTCAGTACTTC. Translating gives CASSMGLSKNIQYF.

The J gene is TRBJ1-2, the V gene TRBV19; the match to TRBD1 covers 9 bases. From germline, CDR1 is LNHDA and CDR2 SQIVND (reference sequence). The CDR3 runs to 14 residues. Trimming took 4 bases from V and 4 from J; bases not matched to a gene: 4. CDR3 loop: CASSTQGAGYGYTF. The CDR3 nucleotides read TGTGCCAGTAGTACACAGGGGGCAGGCTATGGCTACACCTTC.

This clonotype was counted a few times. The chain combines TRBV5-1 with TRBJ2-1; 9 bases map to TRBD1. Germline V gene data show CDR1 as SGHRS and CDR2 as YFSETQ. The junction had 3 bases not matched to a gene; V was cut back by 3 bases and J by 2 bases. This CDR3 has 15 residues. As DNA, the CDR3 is TGCGCCAGCAGCTCCGGGACAGGGACCTACAATGAGCAGTTCTTC. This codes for CASSSGTGTYNEQFF.

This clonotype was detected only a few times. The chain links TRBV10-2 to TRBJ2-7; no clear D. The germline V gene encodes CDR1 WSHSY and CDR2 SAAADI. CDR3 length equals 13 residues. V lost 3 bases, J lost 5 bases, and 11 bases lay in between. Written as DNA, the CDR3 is TGCGCCAGCAGTGATGTGCCTCGGCACGAGCAGTACTTC. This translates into CASSDVPRHEQYF.

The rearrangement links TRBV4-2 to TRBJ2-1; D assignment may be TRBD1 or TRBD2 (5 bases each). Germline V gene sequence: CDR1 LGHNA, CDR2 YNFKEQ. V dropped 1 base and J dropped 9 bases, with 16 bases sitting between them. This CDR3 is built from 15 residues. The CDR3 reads CASSQVPGASGEQFF. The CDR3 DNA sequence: TGTGCCAGCAGCCAAGTTCCCGGGGCCTCGGGTGAGCAGTTCTTC.

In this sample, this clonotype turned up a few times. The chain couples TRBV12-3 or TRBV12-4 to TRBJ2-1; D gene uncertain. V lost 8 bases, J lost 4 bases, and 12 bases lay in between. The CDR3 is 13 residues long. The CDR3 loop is CASSVSLYNEQFF. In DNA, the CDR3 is TGTGCCAGCTCCGTATCCCTTTACAATGAGCAGTTCTTC.

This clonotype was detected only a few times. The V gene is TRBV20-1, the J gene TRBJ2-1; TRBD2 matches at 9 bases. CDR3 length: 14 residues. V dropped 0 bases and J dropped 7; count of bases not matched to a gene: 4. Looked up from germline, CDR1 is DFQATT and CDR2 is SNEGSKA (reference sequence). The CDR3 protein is CSAREAGGRNEQFF. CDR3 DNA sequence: TGCAGTGCTAGAGAAGCGGGAGGTCGTAATGAGCAGTTCTTC.

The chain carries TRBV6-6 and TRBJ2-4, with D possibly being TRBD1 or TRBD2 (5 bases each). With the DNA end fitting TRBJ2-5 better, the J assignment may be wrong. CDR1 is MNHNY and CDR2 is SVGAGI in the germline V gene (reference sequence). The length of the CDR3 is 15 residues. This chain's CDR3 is CASSYSSDGDVTQYF. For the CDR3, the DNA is TGTGCCAGCAGTTACTCGTCAGACGGGGACGTGACCCAGTACTTC.

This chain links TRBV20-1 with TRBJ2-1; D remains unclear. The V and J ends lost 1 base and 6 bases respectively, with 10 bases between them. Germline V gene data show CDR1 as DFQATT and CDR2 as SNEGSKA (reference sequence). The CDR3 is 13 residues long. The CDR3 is CSARAYIGNEQFF. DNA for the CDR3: TGCAGTGCTAGAGCGTATATTGGCAATGAGCAGTTCTTC.